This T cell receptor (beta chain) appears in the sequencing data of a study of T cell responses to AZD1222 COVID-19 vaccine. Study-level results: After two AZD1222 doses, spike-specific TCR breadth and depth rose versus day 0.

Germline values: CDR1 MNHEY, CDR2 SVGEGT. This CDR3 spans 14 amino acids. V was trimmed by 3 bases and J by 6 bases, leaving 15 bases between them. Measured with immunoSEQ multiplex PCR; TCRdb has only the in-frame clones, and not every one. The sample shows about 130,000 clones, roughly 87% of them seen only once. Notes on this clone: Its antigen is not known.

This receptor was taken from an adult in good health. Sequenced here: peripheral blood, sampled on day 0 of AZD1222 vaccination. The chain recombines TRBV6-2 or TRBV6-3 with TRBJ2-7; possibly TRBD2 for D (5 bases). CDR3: CASSYPPLRGEQYF. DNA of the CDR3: TGTGCCAGCAGTTATCCCCCTCTTCGGGGCGAGCAGTACTTC.